The text below deals with one TCR beta chain. Its antigen is not known. A constant-region primer primed TCR beta cDNA synthesis from 450 to 550 ng of total RNA. Construction of TCR beta libraries relied on three successive nested multiplex PCR rounds employing slightly modified ARM-PCR. Investigators reported that the first two PCR rounds, at 10 cycles each, used TRBV1-TRBV30 forward primers with a C-beta reverse primer. TCRdb re-called the multiplex PCR reads with MiXCR, one entry per CDR3 protein. The sample gives about 120,000 distinct CDR3 sequences, under 70% of which show up once; 7.5% to 10% is in the top ten. These data originate in a study of tumor-infiltrating lymphocytes in primary liver carcinoma. Study at large: Ages ranged from 30 to 69, with HCC or mixed HCC-cholangiocarcinoma.

DNA and RNA were both co-extracted from 20-30 mg of bulk tissue that had not been sorted. Overall study findings and caveats: Significantly greater top-250-clone fractions characterized tumors relative to blood (p = 0.039).

CDR3 length: 16 amino acids. Per the germline V gene, CDR1 is SGHAT and CDR2 is FQNNGV. V was cut by 2 bases and J by 8 bases, with 19 bases left in between. This clonotype was obtained from an older woman with primary liver carcinoma and hepatitis B virus infection. The source material was tumor-adjacent normal liver tissue. This chain connects TRBV11-2 to TRBJ2-1; D might be TRBD2 (5 bases). The DNA of the CDR3 is TGTGCCAGCAGCTTAAGTCTGACGGGTGAGGGCGATGAGCAGTTCTTC. It codes for CASSLSLTGEGDEQFF.